The entry that follows covers one T cell receptor (beta chain) sequence. The data are from a study of cytomegalovirus exposure and HLA in healthy donors. Study-level information: In an early release, HLA-typed donors contributed 75 million to 85 million unique TCR sequences.

Use of 60 Vbeta and 13 Jbeta primers characterized the PCR. Sequencing was performed with immunoSEQ multiplex PCR; in TCRdb, only in-frame clones are kept and a portion is missing. The table includes 85,000 to 100,000 clones, about 76% detected once. The TCR was taken from a man aged 35 to 55 in good health and CMV-seropositive. The source material was PBMCs.

CDR3 in amino acids: CASSMTGGIEKLFF. The DNA for the CDR3 is TGCGCCAGCAGCATGACAGGGGGCATTGAAAAACTGTTTTTT. V is TRBV5-1 and J is TRBJ1-4; 10 positions agree with TRBD1. Germline V gives CDR1 SGHRS, CDR2 YFSETQ. The V segment lost 4 bases and the J segment 7 bases; nucleotides outside the gene matches: 4. The CDR3 sequence is 14 residues long.